Shown below are 20 T cell receptor beta chains from a single sample sequenced in a study of identical twins. MiXCR was run by TCRdb on the 5' RACE reads, yielding one entry per CDR3 protein. The sample has hundreds of thousands of distinct CDR3 sequences, roughly 18% seen once. The sample was also reused in another study, on T cells expressing NK-cell markers.

The sample was PBMCs. These receptor sequences come from a young woman in good health.

CDR3 DNA: TGTGCCAGCAGTGCGGCAATCCGGGCTTTCTTT. This encodes CASSAAIRAFF. The J gene is TRBJ1-1, the V gene TRBV12-3 or TRBV12-4; no firm D call. This CDR3 has 11 residues. V was pared by 5 bases and J by 11 bases, with 12 bases between.

The V call is TRBV5-5, the J call TRBJ2-3; D remains ambiguous. Trimming removed 4 bases from V and 12 bases from J, with 18 bases in between. The CDR3 has 13 amino acids. The germline CDR1 and CDR2 sequences are SGHKS and YYEKEE (reference sequence). CDR3 sequence: CASSETPGITQYF. The CDR3 nucleotides are TGTGCCAGCAGCGAGACACCAGGCATCACTCAGTATTTT.

V usage is TRBV10-3 and J usage is TRBJ1-6, with a tentative D call TRBD1 (6 bases). This CDR3 contains 16 residues. The V gene lost 2 bases and the J gene lost 9 bases, with 17 bases spanning the gap. Looked up from germline, CDR1 is ENHRY and CDR2 is SYGVKD. The CDR3 is CAISEPKGGGISPLHF. The CDR3 coding sequence is TGTGCCATCAGTGAGCCTAAGGGGGGCGGGATTTCACCCCTCCACTTT.

The chain has TRBV7-2 and TRBJ2-3, with D possibly being TRBD2 (6 bases). Trimming removed 9 bases from V and 5 bases from J, with 15 bases in between. This CDR3 comprises 13 residues. Germline lookup yields CDR1 SGHTA and CDR2 FQGNSA. CDR3 loop: CASKRVGRDTQYF. The CDR3 region has the DNA TGTGCCAGTAAGCGGGTTGGTCGAGATACGCAGTATTTT.

CDR3 region: CAIVAAIYGYTF. CDR3 sequence (DNA): TGTGCCATCGTCGCGGCGATCTATGGCTACACCTTC. V gene TRBV10-3 combines with J gene TRBJ1-2, with unresolved D. V was shortened by 8 bases and J by 4 bases, with 11 bases between the two germline ends. This CDR3 spans 12 amino acids. CDR1 is ENHRY, CDR2 SYGVKD, per germline.

The J gene is TRBJ2-1, the V gene TRBV9; D call uncertain. The CDR3 is 12 residues long. Trimming left V 0 bases short and J 6 bases short, with 4 bases between. CDR1 and CDR2 from the germline V gene are SGDLS and YYNGEE. The CDR3 loop is CASSVESNEQFF. The CDR3 bases are TGTGCCAGCAGCGTAGAGAGCAATGAGCAGTTCTTC.

J is TRBJ2-7 and V is TRBV5-1, with TRBD2 matching over 7 bases. Unmatched junction bases numbered 4, after V lost 1 base and J lost 6 bases. CDR1 SGHRS and CDR2 YFSETQ come from the germline V gene. The CDR3 is made up of 13 amino acids. This CDR3 reads CASSLWGGGEQYF. DNA for the CDR3: TGCGCCAGCAGCTTGTGGGGGGGAGGCGAGCAGTACTTC.

There are a few counts of this clonotype. This chain connects TRBV5-1 to TRBJ1-5; 8 nucleotides align to TRBD1. Germline V gene data show CDR1 as SGHRS and CDR2 as YFSETQ. Losses at the gene ends were 4 bases for V and 6 bases for J; bases not matched to a gene: 6. The CDR3 extends over 14 amino acids. This CDR3 reads CASSPGTGLQPQHF. CDR3 nucleotide sequence: TGCGCCAGCAGCCCTGGGACAGGACTTCAGCCCCAGCATTTT.

The rearrangement links TRBV12-3 or TRBV12-4 to TRBJ1-2; possible D gene TRBD1, 6 bases. Trimming removed 7 bases from V and 4 bases from J, with 10 bases in between. The CDR3 loop spans 12 amino acids. The CDR3 loop reads CASTGQLYGYTF. The DNA for the CDR3 is TGTGCCAGCACAGGACAGCTCTATGGCTACACCTTC.

The chain links TRBV20-1 to TRBJ2-3; the D gene could be TRBD1 or TRBD2 (5 bases each). CDR1 is DFQATT, CDR2 SNEGSKA, per germline (reference sequence). This CDR3 is built from 14 residues. Deletions cut 7 bases from V and 2 bases from J, with 16 bases between. CDR3 DNA sequence: TGCAGTGAAAAGGGACGGCCGAACACAGATACGCAGTATTTT. The encoded protein is CSEKGRPNTDTQYF.

The chain is built from TRBV5-1 and TRBJ1-1; tentative D call: TRBD1 (5 bases). This CDR3 spans 14 amino acids. Trimming stripped 3 bases from V and 1 base from J, with 10 bases between. Germline values: CDR1 SGHRS, CDR2 YFSETQ. The DNA of the CDR3 is TGCGCCAGCAGCTCAGGAGGGGAGAACACTGAAGCTTTCTTT. Protein: CASSSGGENTEAFF.

The DNA of the CDR3 is TGCAGTGTCGTGGGGGCTCCCTACGAGCAGTACTTC. Protein sequence: CSVVGAPYEQYF. J is TRBJ2-7 and V is TRBV20-1, with D perhaps matching TRBD1 (6 bases). The germline CDR1 and CDR2 sequences are DFQATT and SNEGSKA (reference sequence). CDR3 length: 12 residues. Trimming pared 7 bases from V and 2 bases from J, leaving 12 bases between.

Only a few counts were recorded for this clonotype. The chain recombines TRBV7-2 with TRBJ2-7, with D uncertain. The CDR3 is 13 residues long. Looked up from germline, CDR1 is SGHTA and CDR2 is FQGNSA. V lost 4 bases and J 1 base, leaving 8 bases between the germline ends. The CDR3 DNA is TGTGCCAGCAGCTCCGCTATTTCCTACGAGCAGTACTTC. Translated, it gives CASSSAISYEQYF.

This chain uses TRBV20-1 with TRBJ2-7; 7 nucleotides agree with TRBD2. The trim removed 5 bases at V and 1 base at J, leaving 8 bases unmatched. The CDR3 is made up of 14 amino acids. Germline assignment: CDR1 DFQATT and CDR2 SNEGSKA (reference sequence). The CDR3 spells CSAPRPSGSYEQYF. CDR3 DNA: TGCAGTGCTCCGCGTCCTAGCGGTTCCTACGAGCAGTACTTC.

This clonotype was detected only a few times. The chain recombines TRBV25-1 with TRBJ2-1; D might be TRBD2 (6 bases). Germline CDR1 reads MGHDK; CDR2 reads SYGVNS. Trimming pared 5 bases from V and 2 bases from J, leaving 16 bases between. This CDR3 spans 16 amino acids. The CDR3, as DNA: TGTGCCAGCAGTTCGATAGCGGTCTCCCCCTACAATGAGCAGTTCTTC. Its translation is CASSSIAVSPYNEQFF.

The chain has TRBV12-3 or TRBV12-4 and TRBJ2-4, with TRBD2 as a possible D gene (6 bases). The V end was cut by 5 bases, the J end by 6 bases, with 14 bases between. CDR3 length equals 14 residues. The CDR3 protein is CASSPRERRNIQYF. The CDR3 DNA is TGTGCCAGCAGTCCGCGGGAAAGGAGAAACATTCAGTACTTC.

A few counts support this clonotype. The chain joins TRBV7-9 to TRBJ2-7; tentatively, D is TRBD2 (5 bases). From germline, CDR1 is SEHNR and CDR2 FQNEAQ (reference sequence). The CDR3 runs 16 residues. With 5 bases removed from V and 0 bases from J, the gap between germline ends came to 17 bases. The CDR3 spells CASSTLPPGVSYEQYF. CDR3 coding DNA: TGTGCCAGCAGCACCCTCCCCCCCGGGGTCTCCTACGAGCAGTACTTC.

This chain joins TRBV7-2 and TRBJ2-1; D ambiguous. The V end was cut by 0 bases, the J end by 5 bases, with 5 bases between. The germline V gene encodes CDR1 SGHTA and CDR2 FQGNSA. The CDR3 runs 13 residues. CDR3 sequence: CASSLAKNNEQFF. In DNA form, the CDR3 reads TGTGCCAGCAGCTTAGCTAAAAACAATGAGCAGTTCTTC.

This chain links TRBV18 with TRBJ2-1; TRBD2 aligns across 9 bases. The CDR3 is made up of 13 amino acids. The ends lost 3 bases at V and 15 bases at J; junction bases unmatched: 9. Germline values: CDR1 KGHSH, CDR2 LQKENI. The CDR3 sequence: CASSPELAGIRFF. In DNA, the CDR3 is TGTGCCAGCTCACCGGAACTAGCGGGCATCAGGTTCTTC.

This clonotype showed up just once. V and J are TRBV19 and TRBJ2-1; a possible D gene is TRBD1 (7 bases). The ends were cut back, 7 bases at V and 9 bases at J, with 22 bases in the middle. The CDR3 sequence is 15 residues long. Germline assignment: CDR1 LNHDA and CDR2 SQIVND (reference sequence). Here the CDR3 reads CASTPGRAQGGEQFF. CDR3 DNA sequence: TGTGCCAGTACCCCCGGGCGGGCCCAGGGGGGTGAGCAGTTCTTC.